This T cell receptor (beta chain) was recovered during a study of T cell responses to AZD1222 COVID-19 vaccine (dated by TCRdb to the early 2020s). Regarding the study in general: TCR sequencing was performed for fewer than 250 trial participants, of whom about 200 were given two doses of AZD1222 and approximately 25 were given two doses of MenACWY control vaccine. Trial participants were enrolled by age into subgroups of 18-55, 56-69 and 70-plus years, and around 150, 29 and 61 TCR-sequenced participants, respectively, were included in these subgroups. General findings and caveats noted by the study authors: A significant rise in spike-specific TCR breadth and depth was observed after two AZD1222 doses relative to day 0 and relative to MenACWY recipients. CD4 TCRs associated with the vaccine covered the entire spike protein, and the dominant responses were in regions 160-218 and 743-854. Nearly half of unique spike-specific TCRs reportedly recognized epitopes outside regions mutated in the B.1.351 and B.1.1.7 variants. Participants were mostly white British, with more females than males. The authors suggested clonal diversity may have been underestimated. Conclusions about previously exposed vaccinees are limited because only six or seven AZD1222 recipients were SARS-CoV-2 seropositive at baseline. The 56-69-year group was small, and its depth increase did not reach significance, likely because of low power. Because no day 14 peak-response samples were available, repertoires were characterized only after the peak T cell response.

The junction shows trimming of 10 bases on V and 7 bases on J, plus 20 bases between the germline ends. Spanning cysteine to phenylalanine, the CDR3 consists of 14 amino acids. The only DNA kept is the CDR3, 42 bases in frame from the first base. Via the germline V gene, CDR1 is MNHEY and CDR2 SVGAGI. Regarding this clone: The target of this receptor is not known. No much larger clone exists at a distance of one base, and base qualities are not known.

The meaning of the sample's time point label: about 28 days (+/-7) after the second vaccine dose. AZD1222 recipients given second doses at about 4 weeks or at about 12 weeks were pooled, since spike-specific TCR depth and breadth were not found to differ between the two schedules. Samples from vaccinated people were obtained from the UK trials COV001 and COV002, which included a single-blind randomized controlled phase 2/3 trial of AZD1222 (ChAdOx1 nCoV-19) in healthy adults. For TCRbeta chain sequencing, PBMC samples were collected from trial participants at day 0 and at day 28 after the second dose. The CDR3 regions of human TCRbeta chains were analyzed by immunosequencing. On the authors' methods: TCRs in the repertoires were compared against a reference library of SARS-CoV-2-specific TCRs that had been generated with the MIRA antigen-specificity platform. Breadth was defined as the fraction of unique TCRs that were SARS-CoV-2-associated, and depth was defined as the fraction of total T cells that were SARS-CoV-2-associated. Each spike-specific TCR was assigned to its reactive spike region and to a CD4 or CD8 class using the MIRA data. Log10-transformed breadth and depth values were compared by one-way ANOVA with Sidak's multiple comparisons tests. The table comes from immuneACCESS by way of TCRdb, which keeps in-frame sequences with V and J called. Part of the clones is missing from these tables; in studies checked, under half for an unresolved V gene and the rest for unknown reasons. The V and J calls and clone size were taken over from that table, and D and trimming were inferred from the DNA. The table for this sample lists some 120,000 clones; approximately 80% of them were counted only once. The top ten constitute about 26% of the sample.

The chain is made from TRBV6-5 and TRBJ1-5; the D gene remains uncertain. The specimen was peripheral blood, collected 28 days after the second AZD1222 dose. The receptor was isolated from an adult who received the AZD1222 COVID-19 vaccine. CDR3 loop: CATRQDSPRQPQHF. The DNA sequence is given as TGTGCCACGCGGCAGGACTCCCCAAGGCAGCCCCAGCATTTT.